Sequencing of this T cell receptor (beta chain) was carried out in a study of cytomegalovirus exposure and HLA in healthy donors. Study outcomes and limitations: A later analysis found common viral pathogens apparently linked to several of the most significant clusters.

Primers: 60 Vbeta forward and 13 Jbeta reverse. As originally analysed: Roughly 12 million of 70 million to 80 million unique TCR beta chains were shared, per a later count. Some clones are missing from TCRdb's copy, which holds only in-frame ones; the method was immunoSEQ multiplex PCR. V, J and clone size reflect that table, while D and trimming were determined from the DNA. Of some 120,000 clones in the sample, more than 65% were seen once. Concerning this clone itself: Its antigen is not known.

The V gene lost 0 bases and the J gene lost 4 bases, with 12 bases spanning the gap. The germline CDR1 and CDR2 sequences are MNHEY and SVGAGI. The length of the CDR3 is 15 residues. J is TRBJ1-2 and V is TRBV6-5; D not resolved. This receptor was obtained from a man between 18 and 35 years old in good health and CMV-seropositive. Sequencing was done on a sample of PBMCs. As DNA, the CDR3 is TGTGCCAGCAGTTACTCGAACAGAATCCGCTATGGCTACACCTTC. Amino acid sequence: CASSYSNRIRYGYTF.